These 21 T cell receptor beta chains were sequenced from one sample in a study of blood T cell repertoires in COVID-19. The repertoire was sequenced with immunoSEQ multiplex PCR; TCRdb's copy has only in-frame clones and lacks some. The sample lists 110,000 to 150,000 clones; 80% to 90% were seen once. The specimen was peripheral blood. These receptors were collected from a woman in her sixties or seventies with active COVID-19.

J is TRBJ1-4 and V is TRBV2; 9 nucleotides agree with TRBD1. The CDR3 loop spans 13 amino acids. With V trimmed by 8 bases and J by 10 bases, 8 bases remained unmatched. Germline V gene sequence: CDR1 SNHLY, CDR2 FYNNEI. The chain's CDR3 is CASRDREEGKLFF. For the CDR3, the DNA is TGTGCCAGCCGGGACAGGGAAGAGGGAAAACTGTTTTTT. The full variable domain, in which reference TRBV2 and TRBJ1-4 provide the parts outside the CDR3, is EPEVTQTPSHQVTQMGQEVILRCVPISNHLYFYWYRQILGQKVEFLVSFYNNEISEKSEIFDDQFSVERPDGSNFTLKIRSTKLEDSAMYFCASRDREEGKLFFGSGTQLSVL.

V is TRBV7-2 and J is TRBJ2-6; D is undetermined. CDR1 is SGHTA and CDR2 is FQGNSA in the germline V gene. V was clipped by 4 bases and J by 1 base, with 14 bases between them. This CDR3 contains 17 residues. CDR3 in DNA: TGTGCCAGCAGCTCAACTCAGGTCGTGTCTGGGGCCAACGTCCTGACTTTC. It is translated as CASSSTQVVSGANVLTF.

J is TRBJ1-2 and V is TRBV5-4, with D possibly TRBD1 on 5 matching bases. CDR1 is SGHNT, CDR2 YYREEE, per germline (reference sequence). The CDR3 has 13 residues. V lost 2 bases, J lost 6 bases, and 11 bases lay in between. The CDR3 bases are TGTGCCAGCAGCTTCCCCAGGGAACATGGCTACACCTTC. This encodes CASSFPREHGYTF.

The V call is TRBV30, the J call TRBJ2-1; TRBD1 matches at 10 bases. J was trimmed by 10 bases and V by 5 bases; bases with no gene match: 11. Germline-derived CDR1 and CDR2 are GTSNPN and SVGIG (reference sequence). CDR3 length equals 14 residues. CDR3 in amino acids: CAWAPGTGVWEQFF. The CDR3 DNA reads as TGTGCCTGGGCACCCGGGACAGGGGTTTGGGAGCAGTTCTTC. The complete variable domain, with remaining parts taken from reference TRBV30 and TRBJ2-1, reads SQTIHQWPATLVQPVGSPLSLECTVEGTSNPNLYWYRQAAGRGLQLLFYSVGIGQISSEVPQNLSASRPQDRQFILSSKKLLLSDSGFYLCAWAPGTGVWEQFFGPGTRLTVL.

This chain links TRBV7-2 with TRBJ2-1; D perhaps matches TRBD1 (6 bases). V lost 4 bases to trimming and J lost 6 bases, with 16 bases between them. The CDR3 runs to 15 residues. Germline V gene lookup returns CDR1 SGHTA and CDR2 FQGNSA. Here the CDR3 DNA reads TGTGCCAGCAGCTCAAGGGGGAGAGGAGGCAATGAGCAGTTCTTC. This gives the protein CASSSRGRGGNEQFF.

The chain has TRBV21-1 and TRBJ2-5; the table assigns TRBD1, which was not confirmed against the DNA. TRBV21-1 is a documented pseudogene. The CDR3 has 21 residues. CDR3 in amino acids: CASSKEKWRQGDYFRQETQYF. CDR3 nucleotides: TGTGCCAGCAGCAAGGAAAAGTGGCGACAGGGGGATTACTTCCGACAAGAGACCCAGTACTTC.

This clone has only a few counts. As DNA, the CDR3 is TGTGCCAGCAGTTATCAGACTGGGGCCAACGTCCTGACTTTC. Translated, it gives CASSYQTGANVLTF. V is TRBV6-5 and J is TRBJ2-6; no firm D call. The ends were cut back, 3 bases at V and 2 bases at J, with 5 bases in the middle. From germline, CDR1 is MNHEY and CDR2 SVGAGI. CDR3 length: 14 residues.

This clone was detected many times. The J gene is TRBJ2-7, the V gene TRBV6-2 or TRBV6-3; TRBD2 matches 7 bases. The germline V gene encodes CDR1 MNHEY and CDR2 SVGEGT. J gave up 2 bases and V 5 bases, and 9 bases lay outside the gene matches. This CDR3 spans 15 amino acids. This CDR3 reads CASSKQRDIPYEQYF. The CDR3 DNA reads as TGTGCCAGCAGTAAGCAGCGGGATATCCCCTACGAGCAGTACTTC.

As for this clone: This same CDR3 is encoded by further DNA sequences in the sample. The genes are TRBV28 and TRBJ1-2; tentatively, D is TRBD1 (6 bases). Germline V gives CDR1 MDHEN, CDR2 SYDVKM. Trimming shortened V by 8 bases and J by 5 bases, and 9 bases separated the two germline ends. The CDR3 extends over 11 amino acids. The CDR3 sequence: CASGQGYGYTF. The CDR3 nucleotides are TGTGCCAGCGGCCAGGGGTATGGCTACACCTTC.

This sequence joins TRBV18 and TRBJ2-7, with 10 bases matching TRBD1. This CDR3 is built from 16 residues. Looked up from germline, CDR1 is KGHSH and CDR2 is LQKENI. The trim removed 2 bases at V and 3 bases at J, leaving 7 bases unmatched. As DNA, the CDR3 is TGTGCCAGCTCACCAGCCGGGACAGGGGCGATCTACGAGCAGTACTTC. Residues: CASSPAGTGAIYEQYF.

This chain uses TRBV5-1 with TRBJ2-3; TRBD2 matches at 13 bases. This CDR3 is 17 amino acids long. Germline V gene data show CDR1 as SGHRS and CDR2 as YFSETQ. Trimming took 4 bases from V and 3 from J; bases not matched to a gene: 8. In DNA form, the CDR3 reads TGCGCCAGCAGCAGAGGACTAGCGGGAGATGGGACAGATACGCAGTATTTT. Translating it yields CASSRGLAGDGTDTQYF.

The J gene is TRBJ2-3, the V gene TRBV18; no definite D call. Germline V gene sequence: CDR1 KGHSH, CDR2 LQKENI. V was clipped by 2 bases and J by 6 bases, with 9 bases between them. The CDR3 spans 13 residues. The CDR3 protein is CASSPGQVDTQYF. CDR3 DNA: TGTGCCAGCTCACCAGGGCAGGTGGATACGCAGTATTTT.

The V call is TRBV7-9, the J call TRBJ2-3; 12 nucleotides match TRBD2. Losses at the gene ends were 6 bases for V and 5 bases for J; bases not matched to a gene: 6. The germline CDR1 and CDR2 sequences are SEHNR and FQNEAQ (reference sequence). This CDR3 region has 15 residues. The CDR3 nucleotides are TGTGCCAGCAGTAGACGGACTAGCGGGATAGATACGCAGTATTTT. Residues: CASSRRTSGIDTQYF.

The chain combines TRBV5-6 with TRBJ1-2; 8 bases line up with TRBD1. CDR3 length: 13 amino acids. V shed 5 bases, J shed 3 bases, and the junction held 3 bases outside the gene matches. Looked up from germline, CDR1 is SGHDT and CDR2 is YYEEEE. CDR3 coding DNA: TGTGCCAGCAGTCCGGACAGGGACTATGGCTACACCTTC. Residues: CASSPDRDYGYTF.

This clone was seen only a few times. The chain couples TRBV7-9 to TRBJ2-7; possibly TRBD2 for D (7 bases). CDR3 length equals 15 residues. V shed 3 bases and J shed 4 bases, with 16 bases lying between them. The germline gives CDR1 SEHNR, CDR2 FQNEAQ (reference sequence). The CDR3 loop is CASSFSGGTGYEQYF. The DNA for the CDR3 is TGTGCCAGCAGCTTTTCGGGGGGTACAGGGTACGAGCAGTACTTC.

The chain carries TRBV28 and TRBJ2-5; the D gene is possibly TRBD1 (6 bases). The germline gives CDR1 MDHEN, CDR2 SYDVKM. The CDR3 extends over 16 amino acids. Trimming cost V 6 bases and J 5 bases, with 22 bases left between them. CDR3 nucleotides: TGTGCCAGCAGCTTCGACAGGTTTCTACGATTGGAGACCCAGTACTTC. It is translated as CASSFDRFLRLETQYF.

The chain carries TRBV9 and TRBJ1-5, with 8 bases identical to TRBD1. Germline CDR1 SGDLS, CDR2 YYNGEE. V lost 4 bases and J lost 2; bases outside the gene matches: 5. The length of the CDR3 is 15 residues. The CDR3 coding sequence is TGTGCCAGCAGCCAGGGGGCGCAGGGCAATCAGCCCCAGCATTTT. Translating it yields CASSQGAQGNQPQHF.

The CDR3 protein is CARRTGILNEQFF. CDR3 nucleotides: TGTGCCAGGCGGACAGGGATTCTCAATGAGCAGTTCTTC. The genes are TRBV19 and TRBJ2-1, with 8 bases matching TRBD1. The CDR3 contains 13 residues. In germline, CDR1 is LNHDA, CDR2 SQIVND (reference sequence). V dropped 9 bases and J dropped 6; count of bases not matched to a gene: 7.

The chain carries TRBV19 and TRBJ1-6; D not certain. Germline assignment: CDR1 LNHDA and CDR2 SQIVND (reference sequence). The CDR3 has 15 residues. The V and J ends lost 10 bases and 4 bases respectively, with 17 bases between them. The CDR3 DNA reads as TGTGCCACATGCCGAGACAAGCCTTATAATTCACCCCTCCACTTT. It yields the protein CATCRDKPYNSPLHF. The full variable domain, its missing parts supplied by reference TRBV19 and TRBJ1-6, is DGGITQSPKYLFRKEGQNVTLSCEQNLNHDAMYWYRQDPGQGLRLIYYSQIVNDFQKGDIAEGYSVSREKKESFPLTVTSAQKNPTAFYLCATCRDKPYNSPLHFGNGTRLTVT.

The chain joins TRBV6-2 or TRBV6-3 to TRBJ1-1; no clear D gene. The CDR3 has 14 residues. Trimming took 5 bases from V and 1 from J, leaving 11 bases between them. Germline values: CDR1 MNHEY, CDR2 SVGEGT. The CDR3 DNA reads TGTGCCAGCAGTGTCCAGTTCGAGAACACTGAAGCTTTCTTT. Its translation is CASSVQFENTEAFF.

V usage is TRBV7-2 and J usage is TRBJ2-7; 10 positions match TRBD2. Trimming removed 6 bases from V and 4 bases from J; junction bases left unmatched: 6. There are 14 residues in the CDR3. CDR1 is SGHTA, CDR2 FQGNSA, per germline. DNA of the CDR3: TGTGCCAGCAGTGCTAGCGGGAGTTTTTACGAGCAGTACTTC. The encoded protein is CASSASGSFYEQYF.